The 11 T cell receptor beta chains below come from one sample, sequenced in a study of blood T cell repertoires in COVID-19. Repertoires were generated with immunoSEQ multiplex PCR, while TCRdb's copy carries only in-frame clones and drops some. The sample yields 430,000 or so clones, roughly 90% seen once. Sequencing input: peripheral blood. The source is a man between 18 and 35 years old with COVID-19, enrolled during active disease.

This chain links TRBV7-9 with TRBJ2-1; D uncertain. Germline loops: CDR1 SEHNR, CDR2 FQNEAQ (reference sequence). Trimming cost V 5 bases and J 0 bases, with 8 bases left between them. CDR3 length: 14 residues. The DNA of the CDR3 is TGTGCCAGCAGCGACACCCGCTCCTACAATGAGCAGTTCTTC. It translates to CASSDTRSYNEQFF.

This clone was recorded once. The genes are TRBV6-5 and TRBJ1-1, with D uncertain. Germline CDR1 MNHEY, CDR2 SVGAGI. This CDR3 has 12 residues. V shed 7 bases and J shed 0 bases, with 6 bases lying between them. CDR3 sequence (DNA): TGTGCCAGCACTAGTTTGAACACTGAAGCTTTCTTT. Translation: CASTSLNTEAFF.

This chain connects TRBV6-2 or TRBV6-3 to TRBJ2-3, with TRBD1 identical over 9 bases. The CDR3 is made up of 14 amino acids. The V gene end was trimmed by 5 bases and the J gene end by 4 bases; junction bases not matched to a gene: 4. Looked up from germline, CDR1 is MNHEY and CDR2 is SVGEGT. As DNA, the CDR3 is TGTGCCAGCAGTCAGGACAGGGGATCAGATACGCAGTATTTT. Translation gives CASSQDRGSDTQYF.

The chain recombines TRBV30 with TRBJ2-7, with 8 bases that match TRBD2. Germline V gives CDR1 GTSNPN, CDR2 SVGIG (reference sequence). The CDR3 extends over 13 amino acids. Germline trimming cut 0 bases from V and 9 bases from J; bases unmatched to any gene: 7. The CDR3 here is CAWSVRTSGRQYF. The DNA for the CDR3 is TGTGCCTGGAGTGTACGTACTAGCGGTAGGCAGTACTTC.

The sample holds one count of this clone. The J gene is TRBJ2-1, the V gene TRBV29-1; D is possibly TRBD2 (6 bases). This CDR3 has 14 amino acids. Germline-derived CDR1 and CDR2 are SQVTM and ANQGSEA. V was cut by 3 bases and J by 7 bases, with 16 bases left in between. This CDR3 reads CSVDRDLILNEQFF. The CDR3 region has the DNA TGCAGCGTTGACAGGGACTTGATTTTAAATGAGCAGTTCTTC.

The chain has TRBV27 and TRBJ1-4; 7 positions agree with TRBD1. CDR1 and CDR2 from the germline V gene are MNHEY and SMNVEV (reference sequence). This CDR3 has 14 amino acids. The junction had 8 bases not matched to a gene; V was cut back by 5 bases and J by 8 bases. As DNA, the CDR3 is TGTGCCAGCAGTCCTCAGGGACAGTCGGAAAAACTGTTTTTT. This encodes CASSPQGQSEKLFF.

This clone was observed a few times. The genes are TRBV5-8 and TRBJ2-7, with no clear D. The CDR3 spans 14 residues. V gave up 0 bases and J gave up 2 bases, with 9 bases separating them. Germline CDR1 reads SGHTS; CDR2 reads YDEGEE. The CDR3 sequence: CASSLASGAYEQYF. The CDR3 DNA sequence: TGTGCCAGCAGCTTGGCCTCCGGAGCCTACGAGCAGTACTTC.

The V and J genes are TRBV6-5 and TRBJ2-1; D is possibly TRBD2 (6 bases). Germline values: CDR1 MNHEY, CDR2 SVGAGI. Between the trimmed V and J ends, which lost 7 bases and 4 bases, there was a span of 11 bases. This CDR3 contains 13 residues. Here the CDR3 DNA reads TGTGCCAGCACCGGGACTGAATACAATGAGCAGTTCTTC. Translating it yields CASTGTEYNEQFF.

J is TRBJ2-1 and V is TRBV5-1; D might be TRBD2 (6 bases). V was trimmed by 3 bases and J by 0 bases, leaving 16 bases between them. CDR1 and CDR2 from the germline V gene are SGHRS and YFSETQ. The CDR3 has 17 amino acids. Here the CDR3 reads CASSSKSRESSYNEQFF. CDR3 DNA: TGCGCCAGCAGCTCGAAATCGCGGGAAAGCTCCTACAATGAGCAGTTCTTC.

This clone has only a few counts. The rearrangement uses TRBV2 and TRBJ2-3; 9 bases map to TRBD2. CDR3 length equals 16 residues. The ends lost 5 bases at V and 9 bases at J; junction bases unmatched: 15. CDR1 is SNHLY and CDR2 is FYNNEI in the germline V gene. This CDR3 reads CASSTGLARLMKTQYF. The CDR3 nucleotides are TGTGCCAGCAGTACCGGACTAGCGCGACTTATGAAGACGCAGTATTTT.

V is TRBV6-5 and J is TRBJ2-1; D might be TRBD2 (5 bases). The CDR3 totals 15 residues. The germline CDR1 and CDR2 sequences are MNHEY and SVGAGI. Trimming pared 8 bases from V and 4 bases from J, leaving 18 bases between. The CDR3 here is CASHPVTGLYNEQFF. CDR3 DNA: TGTGCCAGCCACCCCGTCACCGGACTTTACAATGAGCAGTTCTTC.